This T cell receptor beta chain was identified during a study of shared clonotypes between healthy human individuals. Study-level information: The plates for each donor numbered three CD4 naive, three CD4 memory, two CD8 naive and one CD8 memory. General study findings and limits: What limited the represented genetic and exposure-history diversity was the small number of donors.

Remarks on this clone: No antigen is known for it.

This table comes from immunoSEQ multiplex PCR, and its TCRdb copy is limited to in-frame clones, with some not included. The profile shows about 2.1 million clones, 80% to 95% of them singletons. Naive CD8 cells lacked CD45RO and underwent positive selection for CCR7, leaving out terminally differentiated effector memory CD45RA+ cells. This sequence was found in a man younger than 35 in good health. Some clones in this sample may be carry-over from other donors' samples. The sample taken for sequencing was naive CD8+ T cells from PBMCs.

CDR3 nucleotides: TGTGCCAGCAGCTCGGGGACTAGCGACCAGACCCAGTACTTC. It yields the protein CASSSGTSDQTQYF. The V and J genes are TRBV7-9 and TRBJ2-5; 10 bases are shared with TRBD2. The CDR3 runs to 14 residues. Losses at the gene ends were 4 bases for V and 6 bases for J; bases not matched to a gene: 5. From germline, CDR1 is SEHNR and CDR2 FQNEAQ (reference sequence).